This TCR beta chain was sequenced during a study of blood T cell repertoires in COVID-19. In the study overall: Spain, Italy and the United States supplied samples that represented acute and convalescent COVID-19. PBMCs, B-cell-depleted T cells, or T cells provided the cDNA or gDNA that made up the material.

Original methodology: Quantification of nucleated cells was approximated via reference gene primer amplification. Only in-frame clones appear in the TCRdb table, and some are missing; sequencing was by immunoSEQ multiplex PCR. The DNA was the basis for D and trimming; V, J and clone size are from that table. The table has roughly 150,000 clones, 84% seen once. Unmatched junction bases numbered 12, after V lost 3 bases and J lost 2 bases. The CDR3 runs to 17 residues. Germline lookup yields CDR1 LNHDA and CDR2 SQIVND (reference sequence). Sequencing used peripheral blood. This rearrangement joins TRBV19 to TRBJ2-7; 8 bases are a match to TRBD2. The TCR originated in an elderly woman with acute or convalescent COVID-19. The DNA for the CDR3 is TGTGCCAGTAGTATCGCGGGGGGCGGGTTGATTCCCTACGAGCAGTACTTC. Its translation: CASSIAGGGLIPYEQYF.